The rows below give T cell receptor beta chains drawn from one sample of a study of shared clonotypes between healthy human individuals. Profiled with immunoSEQ multiplex PCR; TCRdb holds only in-frame clones, not every one. Among roughly 1,800,000 clones listed, about 95% were seen once. Sequenced material: naive CD8+ T cells sorted from blood. These receptors were obtained from a man between 18 and 35 years old in good health. Each CDR3 is given with its conserved first and last residue. The D gene is left open where the match is weak. Clone size appears in some rows only: once, few, many, or a class for an expanded clone.

few	-	TRBV7-6	TRBJ2-5	CASSLAGGGETQYF	TGTGCCAGCAGCTTAGCGGGAGGGGGCGAGACCCAGTACTTC
-	-	TRBV9	TRBJ2-1	CASSVNGGSYNEQFF	TGTGCCAGCAGCGTAAACGGGGGCTCCTACAATGAGCAGTTCTTC
-	-	TRBV7-9	TRBJ1-2	CASSLGREDYGYTF	TGTGCCAGCAGCCTAGGTAGGGAAGACTATGGCTACACCTTC
-	-	TRBV5-8	TRBJ1-2	CASSARRDDNYGYTF	TGTGCCAGCAGCGCCCGTCGGGACGACAACTATGGCTACACCTTC
-	-	TRBV5-1	TRBJ1-1	CASSPGPGAGTEAFF	TGCGCCAGCAGCCCCGGACCGGGGGCCGGCACTGAAGCTTTCTTT
-	-	TRBV30	TRBJ2-1	CAWSSDSGEQFF	TGTGCCTGGAGTTCGGACAGTGGCGAGCAGTTCTTC
-	TRBD1	TRBV7-9	TRBJ1-4	CASGDSLHATNEKLFF	TGTGCCAGCGGGGACAGTTTGCATGCAACTAATGAAAAACTGTTTTTT
-	-	TRBV7-3	TRBJ2-7	CASSLRDGGGREQYF	TGTGCCAGCAGCCTCCGGGACGGGGGCGGAAGGGAGCAGTACTTC
-	-	TRBV5-8	TRBJ2-7	CASSLPLSYEQYF	TGTGCCAGCAGCCTGCCTCTCTCCTACGAGCAGTACTTC
-	-	TRBV9	TRBJ2-7	CASSGRDTTYEQYF	TGTGCCAGCAGCGGCCGGGACACTACCTACGAGCAGTACTTC
-	-	TRBV5-1	TRBJ2-1	CASSLSYLYNEQFF	TGCGCCAGCAGCCTATCATACCTTTACAATGAGCAGTTCTTC
-	TRBD2	TRBV19	TRBJ2-5	CASSMGAGGPQETQYF	TGTGCCAGTAGTATGGGCGCGGGGGGTCCCCAAGAGACCCAGTACTTC
once	-	TRBV19	TRBJ2-3	CASSMGVSTDTQYF	TGTGCCAGTAGTATGGGGGTTAGCACAGATACGCAGTATTTT
-	TRBD2	TRBV29-1	TRBJ2-3	CSVDGLAGEDTQYF	TGCAGCGTTGACGGCCTAGCGGGGGAGGATACGCAGTATTTT
-	TRBD1	TRBV7-9	TRBJ2-7	CASSTSGGDRGHEQYF	TGTGCCAGCAGCACTTCAGGAGGGGACAGGGGCCACGAGCAGTACTTC
few	-	TRBV5-4	TRBJ2-1	CASSSDNEQFF	TGTGCCAGCAGCTCGGACAATGAGCAGTTCTTC
-	-	TRBV27	TRBJ1-1	CASSLVDRSSEAFF	TGTGCCAGCAGTTTAGTTGACAGGTCCTCTGAAGCTTTCTTT
-	TRBD1	TRBV19	TRBJ2-7	CAEDRDYEQYF	TGTGCCGAGGACAGGGACTACGAGCAGTACTTC
-	-	TRBV7-6	TRBJ2-5	CASSLYSASDQETQYF	TGTGCCAGCAGCTTATATTCGGCCAGTGATCAAGAGACCCAGTACTTC
-	-	TRBV4-1	TRBJ2-1	CASGGAMGPSYNEQFF	TGCGCCAGCGGGGGGGCGATGGGGCCCTCCTACAATGAGCAGTTCTTC
once	-	TRBV7-2	TRBJ2-7	CASSWGVSSYEQYF	TGTGCCAGCAGCTGGGGGGTGAGCTCCTACGAGCAGTACTTC
-	-	TRBV27	TRBJ2-7	CASSHQVTYEQYF	TGTGCCAGCAGTCACCAGGTGACCTACGAGCAGTACTTC
-	TRBD2	TRBV28	TRBJ2-3	CASSLAGSGELLESVGTDTQYF	TGTGCCAGCAGTTTAGCGGGTAGCGGGGAGCTTCTTGAGTCAGTGGGCACAGATACGCAGTATTTT
-	TRBD2	TRBV6-5	TRBJ2-6	CASRLAAHGANVLTF	TGTGCCAGCAGGCTAGCGGCGCATGGGGCCAACGTCCTGACTTTC
-	-	TRBV5-6	TRBJ2-5	CASSFVLDSPAETQYF	TGTGCCAGCAGCTTTGTTTTGGACTCGCCAGCAGAGACCCAGTACTTC
-	TRBD1	TRBV4-1	TRBJ1-1	CASSQTTGPLNTEAFF	TGCGCCAGCAGCCAGACGACAGGGCCTCTGAACACTGAAGCTTTCTTT
-	-	TRBV29-1	TRBJ2-2	CSVDLQGTGELFF	TGCAGCGTTGATTTGCAAGGCACCGGGGAGCTGTTTTTT
-	-	TRBV5-1	TRBJ1-6	CAKLGGTPLHF	TGCGCCAAACTGGGGGGCACACCCCTCCACTTT
-	TRBD1	TRBV15	TRBJ2-3	CATSIPEGAEDTQYF	TGTGCCACCAGCATCCCTGAGGGGGCGGAAGATACGCAGTATTTT
-	TRBD2	TRBV5-1	TRBJ2-1	CASSGGLAGPSYNEQFF	TGCGCCAGCAGCGGTGGACTAGCGGGCCCCTCCTACAATGAGCAGTTCTTC
-	TRBD1	TRBV7-9	TRBJ2-7	CASSLAPGTAYEQYF	TGTGCCAGCAGCTTAGCTCCCGGGACAGCCTACGAGCAGTACTTC